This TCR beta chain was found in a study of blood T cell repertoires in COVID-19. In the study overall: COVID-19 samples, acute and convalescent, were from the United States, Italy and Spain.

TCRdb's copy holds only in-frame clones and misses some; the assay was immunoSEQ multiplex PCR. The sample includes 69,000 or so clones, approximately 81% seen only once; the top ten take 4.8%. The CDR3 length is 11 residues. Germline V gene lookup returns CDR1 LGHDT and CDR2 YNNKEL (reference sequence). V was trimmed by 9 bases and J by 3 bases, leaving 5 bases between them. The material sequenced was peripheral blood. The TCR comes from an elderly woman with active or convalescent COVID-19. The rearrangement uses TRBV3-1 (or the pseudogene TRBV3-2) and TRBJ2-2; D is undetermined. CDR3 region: CASLHTGELFF. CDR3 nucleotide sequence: TGTGCCAGTCTTCACACCGGGGAGCTGTTTTTT.